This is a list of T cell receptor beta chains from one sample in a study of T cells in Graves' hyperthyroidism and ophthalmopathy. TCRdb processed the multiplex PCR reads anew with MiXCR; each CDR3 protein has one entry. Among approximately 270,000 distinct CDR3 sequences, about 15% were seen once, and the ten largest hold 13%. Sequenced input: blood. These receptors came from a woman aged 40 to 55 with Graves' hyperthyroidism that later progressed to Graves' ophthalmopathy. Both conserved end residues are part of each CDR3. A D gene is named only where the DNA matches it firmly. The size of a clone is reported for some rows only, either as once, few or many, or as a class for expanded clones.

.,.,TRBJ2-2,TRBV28,TGTGCCAGCAGGTACAGGATGCCCGGGGAGCTGTTTTTT,CASRYRMPGELFF
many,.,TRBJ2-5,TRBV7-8,TGTGCCAGCAGCTTAGATAGGGCACTCGAGACCCAGTACTTC,CASSLDRALETQYF
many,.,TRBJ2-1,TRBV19,TGTGCCAGTAGGAAACGGCGGAGCTCCTACAATGAGCAGTTCTTC,CASRKRRSSYNEQFF
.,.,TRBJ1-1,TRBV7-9,.,CASSLACLCQQLSVLRLNTEAFF
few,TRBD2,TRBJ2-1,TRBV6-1,TGTGCCAGCAGCCCCCTAGCGGGAGTCTTCAATGAGCAGTTCTTC,CASSPLAGVFNEQFF
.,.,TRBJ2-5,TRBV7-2,TGTGCCAGCAGCTCCCGGGGGAGGGAGACCCAGTACTTC,CASSSRGRETQYF
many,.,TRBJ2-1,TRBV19,TGTGCCAGCCGTTCGCTGGATGAGCAGTTCTTC,CASRSLDEQFF
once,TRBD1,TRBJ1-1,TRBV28,TGTGCCAGCAACCGTGGACAGGGAGGGCGGAACACTGAAGCTTTCTTT,CASNRGQGGRNTEAFF
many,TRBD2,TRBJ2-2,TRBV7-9,TGTGCCAGCAGCATGAGCGGGATGAACACCGGGGAGCTGTTTTTT,CASSMSGMNTGELFF
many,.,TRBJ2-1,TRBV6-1,TGTGCCAGCCCGAGAGACCTGGTTGGGCCAAATGAGCAGTTCTTC,CASPRDLVGPNEQFF
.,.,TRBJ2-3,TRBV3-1,TGTGCCAGCAGCCAAGATCTATGGGTCCCAGATACGCAGTATTTT,CASSQDLWVPDTQYF
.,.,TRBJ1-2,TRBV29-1,TGCAGCGTTGGAGCTGGGCTGGGCTATGGCTACACCTTC,CSVGAGLGYGYTF
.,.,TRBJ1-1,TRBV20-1,TGCAGTGCACGGACAGCGTCTAGTTCTGAAGCTTTCTTT,CSARTASSSEAFF
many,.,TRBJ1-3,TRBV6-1,TGTGCCAGCAGTCCCCGGCCGAGGGAAGGGGGAAACACCATATATTTT,CASSPRPREGGNTIYF
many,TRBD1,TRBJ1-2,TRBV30,TGTGCCTGGAGTGTACGGGCAGGGGGCGGCTACACCTTC,CAWSVRAGGGYTF
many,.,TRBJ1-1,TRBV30,TGTGCCTGGCGTCGAGAGGGCGCGGGTGAAGCTTTCTTT,CAWRREGAGEAFF
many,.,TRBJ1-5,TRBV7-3,TGTGCCAGCAGCTCACGGGGTGACAGGTTCAATCAGCCCCAGCATTTT,CASSSRGDRFNQPQHF
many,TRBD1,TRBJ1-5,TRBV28,TGTGCCAGCAGGAGGGACAGGGGGCAGGTTCAGCCCCAGCATTTT,CASRRDRGQVQPQHF
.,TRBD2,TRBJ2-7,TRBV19,TGTGCCAGTAGTCCCCGGACTAGCGGGGCCTACGAGCAGTACTTC,CASSPRTSGAYEQYF
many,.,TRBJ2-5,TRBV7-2,TGTGCCAGCAGCGACGGGCCTACCCTCAGGGAGACCCAGTACTTC,CASSDGPTLRETQYF
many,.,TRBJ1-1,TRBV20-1,TGCAGTGCTAGGTGGACGCAGGGGCCCGGGGCTTTCTTT,CSARWTQGPGAFF
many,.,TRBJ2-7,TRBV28,TGTGCCAGCAGGGACACCTACGAGCAGTACTTC,CASRDTYEQYF
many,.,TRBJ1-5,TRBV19,TGTGCCAGTAGTTATGGCAATCAGCCCCAGCATTTT,CASSYGNQPQHF
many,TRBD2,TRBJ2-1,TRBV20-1,TGCAGTGCTAGCGGACTAGCGGGAGACGGTGAGCAGTTCTTC,CSASGLAGDGEQFF
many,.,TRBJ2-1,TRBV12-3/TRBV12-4,TGTGCCAGCAGGCCAGGGTTTCGCAGCTCCTACAATGAGCAGTTCTTC,CASRPGFRSSYNEQFF
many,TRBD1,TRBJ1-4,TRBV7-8,TGTGCCAGCAGCTTAAGGGACAGGGAAGGAAAACTGTTTTTT,CASSLRDREGKLFF
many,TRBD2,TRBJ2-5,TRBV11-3,TGTGCCAGCAGCTTAGGACTAGCCGGGTATTCCGAGACCCAGTACTTC,CASSLGLAGYSETQYF
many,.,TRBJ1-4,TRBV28,TGTGCCAGCAGTTTCTATACAACTAGTGAAAAACTGTTTTTT,CASSFYTTSEKLFF
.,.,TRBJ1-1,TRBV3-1,TGTGCCAGCAGCCAAGGGCAGGGCACTGAAGCTTTCTTT,CASSQGQGTEAFF
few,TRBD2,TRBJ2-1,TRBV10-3,TGTGCCATCAGTGAGTCCGGACTAGCGGGACCGAGCTCCTACAATGGGCAGTTCTTC,CAISESGLAGPSSYNGQFF
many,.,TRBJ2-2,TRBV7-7,TGTGCTAGCAGCTTAGGTGTCGGGGGGAACACCGGGGAGCTGTTTTTT,CASSLGVGGNTGELFF
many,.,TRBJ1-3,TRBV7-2,TGTGCCAGCAGCTTAGTTTTTGGGGGGCTAGGTGGAAACACCATATATTTT,CASSLVFGGLGGNTIYF
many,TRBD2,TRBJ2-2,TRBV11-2,TGTGCCAGCAGCTCATTAGCGGGAGAGTCGGGGGAGCTGTTTTTT,CASSSLAGESGELFF
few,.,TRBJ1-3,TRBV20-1,TGCAGTGCTAGAGATCGGCAGGTTCTATATTTT,CSARDRQVLYF
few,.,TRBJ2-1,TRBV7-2,TGTGCCAGCAGCGTATCCCTAGCGTCCTACAATGAGCAGTTCTTC,CASSVSLASYNEQFF
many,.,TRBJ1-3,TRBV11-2,TGTGCCAGCAGGGACAGTTACCGAAGATTGTCTGGAAACACCATATATTTT,CASRDSYRRLSGNTIYF
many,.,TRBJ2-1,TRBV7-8,TGTGCCAGCAGCTCCTCCGGGGGGCGGGAGAGCAACAATGAGCAGTTCTTC,CASSSSGGRESNNEQFF
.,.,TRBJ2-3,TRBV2,TGTGTCAGCAGTGAAGTAAGAAGGATCAGCACAGATGCGCAGTATTTT,CVSSEVRRISTDAQYF
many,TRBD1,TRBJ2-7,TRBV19,TGTGCCAGTAGCTACGGACAGGGGGCTTACGAGCAGTACTTC,CASSYGQGAYEQYF
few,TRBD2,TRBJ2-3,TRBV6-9,TGTGCCAGCAGTTACACCCGACTAGCGGATACGCAGTATTTT,CASSYTRLADTQYF
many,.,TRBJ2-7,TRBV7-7,TGTGCTAGCAGCTTTTATCAGAACTACGAGCAGTACTTC,CASSFYQNYEQYF
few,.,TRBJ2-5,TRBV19,TGTGCCAGTAGTGGACGGTGGTCAGAACAAGAGACCCAGTACTTC,CASSGRWSEQETQYF
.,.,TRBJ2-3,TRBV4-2,TGTGCCAGCAGCCGACAGACGAGCACAGATACGCAGTATTTT,CASSRQTSTDTQYF
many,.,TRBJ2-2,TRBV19,TGTGCCAGTAGTTCCGGACGGCAAACCGGGGAGCTGTTTTTT,CASSSGRQTGELFF
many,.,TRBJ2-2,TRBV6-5,TGTGCCAGCAGTTACCGGTACCCGTCCGGGGAGCTGTTTTTT,CASSYRYPSGELFF
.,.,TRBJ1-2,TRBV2,TGTGCCAGCAGTGTGTTAGGGGAGACAGATGGCTACACCTTC,CASSVLGETDGYTF
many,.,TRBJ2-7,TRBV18,TGTGCCAGCTCACCACCATCTGCAACCCTGCGCTACGAGCAGTACTTC,CASSPPSATLRYEQYF
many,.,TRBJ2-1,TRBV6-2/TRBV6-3,TGTGCCAGCAGTTACTCGCTTACGGTCGGTGGGTACAATGAGCAGTTCTTC,CASSYSLTVGGYNEQFF
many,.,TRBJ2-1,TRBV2,TGTGCCAGCAGTGATGTGATAGCTACCTACAATGAGCAGTTCTTC,CASSDVIATYNEQFF
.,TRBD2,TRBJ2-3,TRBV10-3,TGTGCCATCAGTGTTACCTTTAGCGGGAGCAACACAGATACGCAGTATTTT,CAISVTFSGSNTDTQYF
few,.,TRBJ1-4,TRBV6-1,TGTGCCAGCAAGCTCGGACCGTTTGCAACTAATGAAAAACTGTTTTTT,CASKLGPFATNEKLFF
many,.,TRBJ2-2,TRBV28,TGTGCCAGCAGTCCCGAAGGGTCCCAGAACACCGGGGAGCTGTTTTTT,CASSPEGSQNTGELFF
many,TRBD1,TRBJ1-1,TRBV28,TGTGCCAGCAGCCACACAGGGGTGGCCACTGAAGCTTTCTTT,CASSHTGVATEAFF
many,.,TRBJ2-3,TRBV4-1,TGCGCCAGCAGCCAAGATCCGGCTAGCGCACCTAGCACAGATACGCAGTATTTT,CASSQDPASAPSTDTQYF
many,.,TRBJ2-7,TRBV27,TGTGCCAGCAGTTCCGCACTAGAGGACAAAGGAGAGCAGTACTTC,CASSSALEDKGEQYF
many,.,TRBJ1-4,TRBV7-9,TGTGCCAGCAGCTTAGGAGGTCTTACAAAACTGTTTTTT,CASSLGGLTKLFF
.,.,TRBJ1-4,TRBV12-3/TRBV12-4,TGTGCCAGCAGTTTAGACCGCTGGGCAACTAATGGAAAACTGTTTTTT,CASSLDRWATNGKLFF
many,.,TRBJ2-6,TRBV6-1,TGTGCCAGCAGTCGTAGCAAGTACTCTGGGGCCAACGTCCTGACTTTC,CASSRSKYSGANVLTF
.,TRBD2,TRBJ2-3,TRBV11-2,TGTGCCAGCAGCTTGGGTCTGAGCGGGGGGGCCCGAAATACGCAGTATTTT,CASSLGLSGGARNTQYF